This T cell receptor beta chain was observed in a study of cytomegalovirus exposure and HLA in healthy donors (dated by TCRdb to the late 2010s). As for the study more broadly: According to an earlier analysis of 550 to 700 of the donors, about 190 million T cells yielded 90 million to 130 million unique TCR beta sequences and about 280 Gb of sequence data. An earlier analysis of about 620 of the donors applied high-throughput TCR beta sequencing to assess whether each TCR beta V gene segment acted as functional or pseudogenic. In addition to the first cohort of roughly 670 subjects, a separate validation cohort of 130 or so different subjects was used. The aim of the study was to test whether cataloging public T cell receptors could identify signatures of past pathogen exposure. Using immunosequencing, the study profiled T cell repertoires from around 680 subjects and related those repertoires to cytomegalovirus serostatus. Rather than using new phenotypic data, the later analysis identified candidate immune exposures from TCR beta sequences and from how often those sequences occurred across donors. All discovery cohort repertoires had been generated using a single sequencing platform. Both class I and class II loci were covered by HLA typing, at four-digit resolution. Typing coverage differed by locus: A, B, C, DRB1 and DQB1 were typed in roughly 629-630 donors, DQA1 in around 500, DPA1 in roughly 590, and DPB1 in roughly 450. A later genetic analysis used genome-wide SNP genotypes for about 60% of the roughly 700 donors, treating that subset as a discovery cohort. Donor age, sex, ethnicity and CMV serostatus were compiled together with the repertoire data. About 5 DR-DQ haplotypes were handled as single units for association and clustering, since linkage in the cohort was strong. To predict cytomegalovirus infection status, the study combined high-throughput TCR immunosequencing, statistical association of individual TCRs with disease status, and machine learning. Around 320 gigabases of sequencing data and tens of millions of unique TCR sequences were included in an early release covering 550 to 650 HLA-typed donors. In a later analysis, previously published TCR beta repertoires from 670 or so donors were re-analyzed and high-resolution HLA genotyping was added so that TCR occurrence patterns could be studied. Among around 400 genotyped donors of the cohort, an average of 235,054 unique TCR beta nucleotide sequences were sequenced per donor, 15% to 20% of them non-productive. Among the roughly 430 genotyped donors, around 81% belonged to the genetic ancestry cluster associated with self-reported Caucasian donors.

The cohort was made up of under 800 healthy bone marrow donors. At the time of sampling, all cohort members were nominally healthy, though unrecorded immune exposures were likely present. The donor was CMV seronegative and belonged to the group of 352 seronegative cohort members. Each donor provided a peripheral blood sample, and peripheral blood mononuclear cells were used for TCR beta sequencing. Genomic DNA was extracted from the blood cell samples with the Qiagen DNeasy Blood Extraction Kit. What the work shows at the level of the full study, not this receptor alone: The presence/absence analyses assumed that sequencing depth was roughly uniform across donors, and that assumption may not be true. In a later analysis, the rate of TCR association differed among HLA loci, with DRB1 alleles having the most associated TCRs and HLA-C alleles having the fewest. When HLA alleles, especially DR and DQ, strongly co-occurred, TCR associations were difficult to assign to individual alleles. A cluster of highly shared sequence variants was judged likely to be a technical artifact of the sequencing pipeline. Compared with equally common non-associated chains, HLA-associated TCR beta chains in a later analysis were more clonally expanded and had lower generation probabilities. Because HLA typing was missing for some donors at each locus, association tests included only the typed subset. A later analysis found that most CMV-associated TCR beta chains appeared HLA-restricted, with HLA associations seemingly driven largely by CMV exposure. In an earlier analysis of a few hundred of the donors, most TCR beta V segments were observed in productive rearrangements about 87% or about 30% of the time, broadly matching IMGT annotations. The classifier was reported to diagnose cytomegalovirus status with high specificity and sensitivity in both the original cohort and the validation cohort. In a later genetic analysis, a missense DCLRE1C variant was associated with V-gene and J-gene trimming of TCR beta chains, and the association was replicated in an independent cohort. In a later analysis, some 18,000 TCR beta sequences were associated with specific HLA alleles at a false discovery rate of 0.05. Linkage disequilibrium might explain the correlated functional status among segregating V segments, but an unknown experimental factor could not be excluded. The only immune exposure information available for the cohort was CMV serostatus. In vitro tests confirmed that a few of the cytomegalovirus-associated TCR beta chains recognize cytomegalovirus antigens. Some IMGT-functional V segments, including TRBV6-2 and TRBV6-3, could not be distinguished by the 87-base-pair reads and were therefore excluded. A further reported finding was that TCR beta sequences accurately predicted the HLA-A and HLA-B alleles for most subjects in the first cohort. The study listed 150 to 200 TCR beta chains as associated with cytomegalovirus. Compared with the approximately 700-donor mean, donors in an Asian-associated ancestry cluster had fewer N-insertions in productive TCRs, according to a later genetic analysis. Most TCR sequences were observed very rarely across donors, whereas some public TCRs were present in many individuals. It was suggested by the authors that the approach could potentially be generalized to other disease states and immunological phenotypes. Only TCR beta chains were sequenced in this cohort, and the absence of alpha or paired-chain data limited detectable features. Because counts were too low, about 15 rarely observed V segments, including chromosome 9 orphons, were left out of the earlier analysis of 500 to 750 of the donors. A later analysis reported that several top co-occurrence clusters appeared linked to parvovirus B19, influenza, CMV and Epstein-Barr virus.

V loses 8 bases, J loses 7 bases, and the germline ends lie 30 bases apart. From its cysteine to its phenylalanine, the CDR3 spans 18 amino acids. The only DNA kept is the CDR3, 54 bases in frame from the first base. In the germline V gene, CDR1 corresponds to SGHTA and CDR2 to FQGNSA. About this clone itself: The antigen it recognizes is unknown.

Library preparation employed the immunoSEQ multiplex PCR assay. For the multiplex PCR, a mixture combining 60 forward primers for TCR Vbeta segments and 13 reverse primers for TCR Jbeta segments was used. The CDR3 region of rearranged TCR beta genes was amplified from genomic DNA with a multiplex PCR assay. The amplified TCR beta libraries were sequenced on the Illumina HiSeq System as 87-base-pair reads. Per the original workflow: A later analysis tallied tens of millions of unique TCR beta chains across the 666 repertoires, and about 10 million of those chains were shared by two or more donors. Raw reads were error-corrected and collapsed into unique sequences by a nearest-neighbor algorithm in which closely related sequences were merged to remove PCR and sequencing errors. V, D and J gene segments were assigned by aligning CDR3 sequences to IMGT reference sequences. Each retained sequence needed at least a six-nucleotide match to both a V gene segment and a J gene segment. Rearrangements were called productive when the CDR3 lacked stop codons and stayed in frame with V and J; all others were non-productive. Following IMGT convention, CDR3 was defined as the stretch from the second conserved V-encoded cysteine up to the conserved J-encoded phenylalanine. In an earlier analysis of roughly 580 of the donors, sequences lacking an unambiguous match to a single V gene segment were excluded. In an earlier analysis of around 600 of the donors, V segments were called functional above 56.7% productive rearrangements and were called segregating when the between-donor standard deviation exceeded 5%. To diagnose cytomegalovirus status from the catalog of TCR beta chain sequences, a statistical classification framework was built. A later analysis assigned V and J genes by comparing TCR nucleotide sequences with IMGT/GENE-DB human TR gene sequences. In a later analysis, CDR3 sequences and most-parsimonious VDJ recombination scenarios were assigned using the TCRdist pipeline. In a later analysis, every TCR beta chain was defined by the combination of its CDR3 amino acid sequence and its V-gene family, and reads without a unique V-gene family were dropped. To address suspected cross-contamination and a sequencing artifact, a later analysis removed 550 to 750 highly shared, low-generation-probability nucleotide sequences. For each public chain, a later analysis derived a clonal expansion index from normalized ranks of inferred template counts within each repertoire. In a later analysis, generation probabilities were computed using a VDJ recombination model fitted to out-of-frame rearrangements, and the results were checked against IGoR. In a later analysis, hypergeometric tests were used to score TCR-TCR, TCR-HLA and TCR-CMV co-occurrence, with a repertoire-size bias correction applied to TCR pairs. In a later analysis, false discovery rates were estimated by permuting HLA or CMV assignments 20 times. In a later analysis, co-occurring TCRs were grouped with DBSCAN, and TCRdist sequence similarity was added when clustering was performed within HLA-allele-positive subsets. For co-occurrence clustering, repertoires with fewer than 30,000 or more than 120,000 public chains were excluded, along with five or six repertoires with anomalous nucleotide sharing. The source is immuneACCESS, and TCRdb retained only in-frame sequences with V and J called. Part of the clones is not carried over; for the studies checked, unresolved V genes explain less than half of this, and the remainder is unexplained. That table furnishes V, J and clone size, whereas the DNA furnished D and trimming. The sample has roughly 150,000 clones on record. About 1.7% of the sample goes to the ten largest clones.

This TCR came from a woman between 45 and 60 years old in good health and CMV-seronegative. The source material was PBMCs. The chain is made from TRBV7-2 and TRBJ2-4; the D segment cannot be called with confidence. The nucleotide sequence reads as follows: TGTGCCAGCTCGCGTTCCGCAGCCGGATCAGAGGTTGTGAACATTCAGTACTTC. It codes for CASSRSAAGSEVVNIQYF.